A single sample gave rise to the 20 T cell receptor beta chains below, sequenced in a study of T cell changes during pregnancy in multiple sclerosis. TCRdb's table, derived via immunoSEQ multiplex PCR, lists solely in-frame clones and lacks some. In the table there are tens of thousands of clones, 92% of which are singletons. Sample: peripheral blood, taken in the third trimester of pregnancy. These receptor sequences come from a female donor in good health, enrolled as a control in a pregnancy study.

The sample holds one count of this clone. The gene calls are TRBV30 and TRBJ2-5, with a possible D match to TRBD1 (5 bases). Looked up from germline, CDR1 is GTSNPN and CDR2 is SVGIG (reference sequence). Trimming removed 0 bases at V and 2 bases at J, with 13 bases between. The CDR3 length is 15 residues. The CDR3 region has the DNA TGTGCCTGGAGTGTAAAGGGGCCCCGGCAAGAGACCCAGTACTTC. This encodes CAWSVKGPRQETQYF.

This chain joins TRBV5-1 and TRBJ2-1; the D is unclear. The CDR3 covers 15 residues. Trimming left V 2 bases short and J 1 base short, with 10 bases between. CDR1 is SGHRS and CDR2 is YFSETQ in the germline V gene. CDR3 protein: CASSFDGPSYNEQFF. The CDR3 DNA sequence: TGCGCCAGCAGCTTCGATGGGCCTTCCTACAATGAGCAGTTCTTC.

The CDR3 DNA reads as TGCAGCGTTTCTCTTCTAGCGGGAGCGGATACGCAGTATTTT. It is translated as CSVSLLAGADTQYF. This chain uses TRBV29-1 with TRBJ2-3; TRBD2 matches 10 bases. The CDR3 is made up of 14 amino acids. The ends lost 5 bases at V and 6 bases at J; junction bases unmatched: 8. Per germline, CDR1 SQVTM and CDR2 ANQGSEA.

The chain carries TRBV11-1 and TRBJ2-3; TRBD1 aligns across 11 bases. CDR3 length: 15 amino acids. Germline V CDR1 and CDR2: SGHAT, FQDESV (reference sequence). With 3 bases clipped from V and 4 bases from J, the junction kept 3 bases outside the gene matches. CDR3 sequence: CASSFGTGGSDTQYF. CDR3 nucleotides: TGTGCCAGCAGCTTTGGGACAGGGGGTTCAGATACGCAGTATTTT.

V and J are TRBV10-3 and TRBJ2-6; TRBD1 agrees at 8 bases. CDR3 length: 19 residues. Trimming cost V 6 bases and J 0 bases; bases outside gene matches: 13. Germline CDR1 and CDR2: ENHRY and SYGVKD. The CDR3 DNA sequence: TGTGCCATCAGGGAGATTCCGGGACAGGCTAGCTCTGGGGCCAACGTCCTGACTTTC. Translated: CAIREIPGQASSGANVLTF.

This rearrangement joins TRBV28 to TRBJ2-5; D unresolved. This CDR3 comprises 14 residues. Trimming took 5 bases from V and 2 from J, leaving 12 bases between them. Germline V gene lookup returns CDR1 MDHEN and CDR2 SYDVKM. The CDR3: CASSGTNFQETQYF. In nucleotides, the CDR3 is TGTGCCAGCAGTGGCACAAATTTTCAAGAGACCCAGTACTTC.

The V and J genes are TRBV4-3 and TRBJ1-6; the D is unclear. V lost 4 bases, J lost 0 bases, and 10 bases lay in between. Per the germline V gene, CDR1 is LGHNA and CDR2 is YSLEER. CDR3 length: 16 amino acids. CDR3 bases: TGCGCCAGCAGCCGGTACACAAGCTCCTATAATTCACCCCTCCACTTT. It is translated as CASSRYTSSYNSPLHF.

The chain joins TRBV2 to TRBJ2-1; 7 positions match TRBD2. CDR3 length: 16 residues. V shed 6 bases, J shed 0 bases, and the junction held 8 bases outside the gene matches. Germline V lookup: CDR1 SNHLY, CDR2 FYNNEI. The CDR3 DNA is TGTGCCAGCAGGAGAGGGAGGGGCATCTCCTACAATGAGCAGTTCTTC. Its protein product is CASRRGRGISYNEQFF.

The CDR3 bases are TGTGCCAGTAGTATAGGACTAGCGGGAGAATCTAGTAAGTTCTTC. It yields the protein CASSIGLAGESSKFF. V usage is TRBV19 and J usage is TRBJ2-1; TRBD2 matches at 12 bases. Germline values: CDR1 LNHDA, CDR2 SQIVND (reference sequence). With V trimmed by 1 base and J by 14 bases, 9 bases remained unmatched. The CDR3 has 15 amino acids.

The rearrangement links TRBV9 to TRBJ2-1, with 10 bases aligning to TRBD2. CDR3 length equals 16 residues. Germline loops: CDR1 SGDLS, CDR2 YYNGEE. The junction had 12 bases not matched to a gene; V was cut back by 5 bases and J by 7 bases. Here the CDR3 reads CASRDFSGGRRNEQFF. CDR3 nucleotide sequence: TGTGCCAGCAGGGATTTTAGCGGGGGGCGGAGGAATGAGCAGTTCTTC.

The V gene is TRBV9, the J gene TRBJ2-5; TRBD1 might be the D (6 bases). The CDR3 is made up of 14 amino acids. V was cut by 0 bases and J by 3 bases, with 9 bases left in between. In germline, CDR1 is SGDLS, CDR2 YYNGEE. CDR3 protein: CASSVGTGKETQYF. CDR3 nucleotide sequence: TGTGCCAGCAGCGTAGGTACAGGGAAAGAGACCCAGTACTTC.

J is TRBJ1-2 and V is TRBV12-5; a possible D gene is TRBD1 (5 bases). The CDR3 length is 13 residues. Per germline, CDR1 LGHNT and CDR2 FRNRAP. V was cut by 5 bases and J by 2 bases, with 9 bases left in between. CDR3 coding DNA: TGTGCTAGTGGTCTAGGGGAAAACTATGGCTACACCTTC. Protein product: CASGLGENYGYTF.

This clone showed up just once. This chain connects TRBV30 to TRBJ1-2; D gene unclear. The ends were cut back, 4 bases at V and 5 bases at J, with 14 bases in the middle. This CDR3 comprises 13 residues. CDR1 GTSNPN and CDR2 SVGIG come from the germline V gene (reference sequence). CDR3 residues: CAWTREAQYGYTF. Written as DNA, the CDR3 is TGTGCCTGGACAAGGGAGGCTCAATATGGCTACACCTTC.

The chain links TRBV6-5 to TRBJ2-7; TRBD2 matches 11 bases. CDR1 and CDR2 from the germline V gene are MNHEY and SVGAGI. This CDR3 is 13 amino acids long. V gave up 6 bases and J gave up 6 bases; unmatched junction bases: 4. The CDR3, as DNA: TGTGCCAGCAGAGTAGCGGGAGGGAGCGAGCAGTACTTC. Translated: CASRVAGGSEQYF.

The sample holds one count of this clone. The chain is built from TRBV19 and TRBJ2-1, with TRBD1 matching over 8 bases. Unmatched junction bases numbered 2, after V lost 1 base and J lost 3 bases. The CDR3 is 15 amino acids. Germline loops: CDR1 LNHDA, CDR2 SQIVND (reference sequence). The CDR3 protein is CASSIGTGGYNEQFF. The CDR3 DNA follows: TGTGCCAGTAGTATAGGCACAGGGGGCTACAATGAGCAGTTCTTC.

This chain links TRBV5-1 with TRBJ2-7; D is ambiguous. CDR3 size: 13 residues. Germline CDR1 reads SGHRS; CDR2 reads YFSETQ. The V gene lost 0 bases and the J gene lost 2 bases, with 6 bases spanning the gap. As DNA, the CDR3 is TGCGCCAGCAGCTTGGACAGCACCTACGAGCAGTACTTC. Amino acid sequence: CASSLDSTYEQYF.

Here the CDR3 reads CASSPNGGGASGNEQFF. As DNA, the CDR3 is TGCGCCAGCAGCCCGAATGGCGGGGGGGCATCTGGCAATGAGCAGTTCTTC. J is TRBJ2-1 and V is TRBV4-1; 9 positions agree with TRBD2. This CDR3 has 17 residues. The V segment lost 4 bases and the J segment 6 bases; nucleotides outside the gene matches: 13. CDR1 is MGHRA and CDR2 is YSYEKL in the germline V gene.

The chain has TRBV6-5 and TRBJ1-5; 7 bases agree with TRBD1. CDR3 length: 15 residues. Germline loops: CDR1 MNHEY, CDR2 SVGAGI. The V and J ends lost 3 bases and 3 bases, in that order; junction bases with no gene match: 5. CDR3 sequence reads: CASSYRQGDNQPQHF. The DNA for the CDR3 is TGTGCCAGCAGTTATAGGCAGGGGGACAATCAGCCCCAGCATTTT.

This clone was observed a single time. The V call is TRBV5-6, the J call TRBJ2-5, with D tentatively TRBD1 (6 bases). From germline, CDR1 is SGHDT and CDR2 YYEEEE. V was shortened by 4 bases and J by 5 bases, with 18 bases between the two germline ends. There are 15 residues in the CDR3. This CDR3 is CASSVPGHGEETQYF. The CDR3 DNA reads TGTGCCAGCAGCGTTCCGGGACACGGGGAGGAGACCCAGTACTTC.

The chain links TRBV28 to TRBJ2-4; D possibly corresponds to TRBD2 (6 bases). Germline CDR1 MDHEN, CDR2 SYDVKM. With 5 bases removed from V and 10 bases from J, the gap between germline ends came to 15 bases. The CDR3 contains 13 residues. The CDR3, as DNA: TGTGCCAGCAGTGTTCCCGGGACTGATATTCAGTACTTC. Translated, it gives CASSVPGTDIQYF.